Included here is one T cell receptor (beta chain) sequence, with context. This CDR3 region has 15 residues. CDR1 and CDR2 from the germline V gene are WSHSY and SAAADI. J gave up 2 bases and V 4 bases, and 8 bases lay outside the gene matches. The data are from a study of blood T cell repertoires in COVID-19. Study background: The study drew acute and convalescent COVID-19 samples from the United States, Italy and Spain. Sample material is recorded as cDNA or gDNA derived from T cells, B-cell-depleted T cells, or PBMCs.

The authors' processing: Amplifying reference gene primers gave estimates of nucleated cell counts. Clones were read by immunoSEQ multiplex PCR, and TCRdb kept only the in-frame ones, dropping some. V and J calls and clone size are those listed in that table; D and trimming were worked out from the DNA. The table records 100,000 or so clones, 80% to 95% of them present only once. This sequence joins TRBV10-2 and TRBJ2-7, with 7 bases matching TRBD2. Sample: peripheral blood. The origin of this receptor is a man between 60 and 75 years old with acute or convalescent COVID-19. This CDR3 is CASSVSLGGAYEQYF. The CDR3 DNA reads TGCGCCAGCAGTGTTTCTTTGGGGGGGGCCTACGAGCAGTACTTC.